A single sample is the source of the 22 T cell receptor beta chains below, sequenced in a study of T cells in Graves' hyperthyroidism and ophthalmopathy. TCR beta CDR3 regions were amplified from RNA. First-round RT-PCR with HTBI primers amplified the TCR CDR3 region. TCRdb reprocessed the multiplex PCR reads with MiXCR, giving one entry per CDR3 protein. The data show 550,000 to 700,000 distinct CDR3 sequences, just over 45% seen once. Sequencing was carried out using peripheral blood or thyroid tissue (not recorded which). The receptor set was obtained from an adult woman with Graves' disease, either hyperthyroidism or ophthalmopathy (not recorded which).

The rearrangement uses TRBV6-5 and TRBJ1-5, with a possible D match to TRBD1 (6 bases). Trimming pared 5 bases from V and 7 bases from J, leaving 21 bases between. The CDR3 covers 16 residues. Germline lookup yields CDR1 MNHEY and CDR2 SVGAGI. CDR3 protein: CASSDSATGGPQPQHF. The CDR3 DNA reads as TGTGCCAGCAGTGATTCTGCGACAGGCGGGCCGCAGCCCCAGCATTTT.

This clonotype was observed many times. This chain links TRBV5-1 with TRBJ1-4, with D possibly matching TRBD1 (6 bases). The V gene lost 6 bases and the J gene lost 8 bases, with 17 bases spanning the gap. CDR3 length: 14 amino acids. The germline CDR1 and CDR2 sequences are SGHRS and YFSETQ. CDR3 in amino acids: CASTVTGGEEKLFF. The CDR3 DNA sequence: TGCGCCAGCACTGTGACAGGCGGAGAGGAAAAACTGTTTTTT. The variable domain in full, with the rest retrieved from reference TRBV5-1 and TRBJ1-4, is KAGVTQTPRYLIKTRGQQVTLSCSPISGHRSVSWYQQTPGQGLQFLFEYFSETQRNKGNFPGRFSGRQFSNSRSEMNVSTLELGDSALYLCASTVTGGEEKLFFGSGTQLSVL.

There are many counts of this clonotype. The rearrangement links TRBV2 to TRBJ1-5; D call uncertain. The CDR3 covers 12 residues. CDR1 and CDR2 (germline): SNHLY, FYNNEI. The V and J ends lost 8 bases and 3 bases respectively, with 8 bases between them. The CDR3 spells CASGQLNQPQHF. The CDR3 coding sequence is TGTGCCAGCGGGCAGCTCAATCAGCCCCAGCATTTT.

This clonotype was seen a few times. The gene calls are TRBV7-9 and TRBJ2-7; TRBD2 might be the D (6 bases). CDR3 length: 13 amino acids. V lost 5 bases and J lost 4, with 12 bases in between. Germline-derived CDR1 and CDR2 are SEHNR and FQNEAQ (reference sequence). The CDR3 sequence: CASSPLAVYEQYF. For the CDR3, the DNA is TGTGCCAGCAGCCCACTAGCAGTTTACGAGCAGTACTTC.

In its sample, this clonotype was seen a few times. CDR3: CATSREVQNTEAFF. In nucleotides, the CDR3 is TGTGCCACCAGCAGAGAGGTTCAGAACACTGAAGCTTTCTTT. The chain recombines TRBV15 with TRBJ1-1; the D is unclear. Trimming took off 0 bases at V and 1 base at J, with 6 bases between the two ends. The CDR3 runs 14 residues. CDR1 LNHNV and CDR2 YYDKDF come from the germline V gene (reference sequence).

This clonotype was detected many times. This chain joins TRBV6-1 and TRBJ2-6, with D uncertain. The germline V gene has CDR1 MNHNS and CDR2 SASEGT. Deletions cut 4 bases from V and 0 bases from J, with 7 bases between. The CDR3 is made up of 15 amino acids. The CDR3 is CASSVRYSGANVLTF. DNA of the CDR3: TGTGCCAGCAGTGTTCGGTACTCTGGGGCCAACGTCCTGACTTTC.

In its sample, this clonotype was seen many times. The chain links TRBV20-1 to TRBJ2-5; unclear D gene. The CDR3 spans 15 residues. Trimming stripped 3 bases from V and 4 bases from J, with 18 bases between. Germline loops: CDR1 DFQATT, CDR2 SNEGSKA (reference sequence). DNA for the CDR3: TGCAGTGCTAGGGGTTCTTCCCCCCCCCCAGAGACCCAGTACTTC. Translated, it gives CSARGSSPPPETQYF.

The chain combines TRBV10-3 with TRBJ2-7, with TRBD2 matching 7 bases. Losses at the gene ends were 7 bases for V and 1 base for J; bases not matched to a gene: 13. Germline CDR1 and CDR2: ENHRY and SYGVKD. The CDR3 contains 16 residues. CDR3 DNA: TGTGCCATCAAGGGGACGGAGCGGGACGGGTCCTACGAGCAGTACTTC. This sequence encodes CAIKGTERDGSYEQYF.

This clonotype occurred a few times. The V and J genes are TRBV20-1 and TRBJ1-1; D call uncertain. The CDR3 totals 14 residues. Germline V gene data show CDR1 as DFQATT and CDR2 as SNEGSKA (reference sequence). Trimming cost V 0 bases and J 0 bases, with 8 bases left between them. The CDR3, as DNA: TGCAGTGCTAGAGATTCAGCCCTGAACACTGAAGCTTTCTTT. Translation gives CSARDSALNTEAFF.

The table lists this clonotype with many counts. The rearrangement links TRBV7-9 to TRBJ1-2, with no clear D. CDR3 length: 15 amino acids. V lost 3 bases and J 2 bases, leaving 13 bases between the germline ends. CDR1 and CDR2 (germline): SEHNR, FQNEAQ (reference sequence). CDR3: CASSLGHIVNYGYTF. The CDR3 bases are TGTGCCAGCAGCTTGGGTCACATTGTAAACTATGGCTACACCTTC.

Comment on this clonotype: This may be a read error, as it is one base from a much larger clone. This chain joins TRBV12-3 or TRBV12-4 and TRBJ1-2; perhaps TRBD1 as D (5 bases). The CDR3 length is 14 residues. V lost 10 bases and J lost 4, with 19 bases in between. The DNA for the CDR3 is TGTGCCAACACAAAGGCAGGGACCCGCTATGGCTACACCTTC. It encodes CANTKAGTRYGYTF.

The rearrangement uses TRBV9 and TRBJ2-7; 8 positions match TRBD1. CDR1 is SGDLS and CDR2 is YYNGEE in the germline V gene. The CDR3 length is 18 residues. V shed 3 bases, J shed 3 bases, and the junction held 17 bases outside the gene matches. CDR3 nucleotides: TGTGCCAGCAGCGCCCAGCCCTGGGGGACAGGATATGGCTACGAGCAGTACTTC. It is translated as CASSAQPWGTGYGYEQYF.

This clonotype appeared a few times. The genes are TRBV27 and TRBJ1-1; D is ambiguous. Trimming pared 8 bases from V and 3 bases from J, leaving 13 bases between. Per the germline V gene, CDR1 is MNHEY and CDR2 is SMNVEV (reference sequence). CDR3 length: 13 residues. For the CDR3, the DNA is TGTGCCAGCGCCCCCAGGCAGTACACTGAAGCTTTCTTT. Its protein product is CASAPRQYTEAFF.

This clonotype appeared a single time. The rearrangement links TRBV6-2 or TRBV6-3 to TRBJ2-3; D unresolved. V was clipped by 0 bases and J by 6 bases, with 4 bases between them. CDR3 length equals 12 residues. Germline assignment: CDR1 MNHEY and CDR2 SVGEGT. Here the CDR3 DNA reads TGTGCCAGCAGTTACTCGGTGGATACGCAGTATTTT. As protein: CASSYSVDTQYF.

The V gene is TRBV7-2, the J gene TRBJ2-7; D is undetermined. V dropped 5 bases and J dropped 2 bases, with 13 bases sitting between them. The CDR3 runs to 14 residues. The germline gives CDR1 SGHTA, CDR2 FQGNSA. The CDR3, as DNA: TGTGCCAGCAGCCCGTCGGTCAGTGCCTACGAGCAGTACTTC. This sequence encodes CASSPSVSAYEQYF. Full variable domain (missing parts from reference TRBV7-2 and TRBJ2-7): GAGVSQSPSNKVTEKGKDVELRCDPISGHTALYWYRQSLGQGLEFLIYFQGNSAPDKSGLPSDRFSAERTGGSVSTLTIQRTQQEDSAVYLCASSPSVSAYEQYFGPGTRLTVT.

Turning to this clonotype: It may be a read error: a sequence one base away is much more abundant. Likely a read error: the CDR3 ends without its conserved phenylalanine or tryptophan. CDR3 in DNA: TGTGCCAGCAGTAACGGGGGACAAGGGAACACTGAAGCTTTCTCT. It yields the protein CASSNGGQGNTEAFS. The chain uses TRBV5-4 and TRBJ1-1; D perhaps matches TRBD1 (6 bases). The germline CDR1 and CDR2 sequences are SGHNT and YYREEE (reference sequence). Trimming removed 5 bases at V and 1 base at J, with 15 bases between. This CDR3 contains 15 residues.

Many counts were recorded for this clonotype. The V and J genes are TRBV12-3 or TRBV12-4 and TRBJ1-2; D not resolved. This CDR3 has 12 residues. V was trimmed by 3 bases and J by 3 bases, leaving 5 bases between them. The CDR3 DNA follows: TGTGCCAGCAGTTTTATGGACTATGGCTACACCTTC. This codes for CASSFMDYGYTF.

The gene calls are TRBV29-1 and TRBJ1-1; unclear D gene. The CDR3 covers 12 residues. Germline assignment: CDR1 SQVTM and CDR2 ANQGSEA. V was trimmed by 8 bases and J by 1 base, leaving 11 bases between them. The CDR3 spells CSSSTPNTEAFF. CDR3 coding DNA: TGCAGCAGCTCCACACCGAACACTGAAGCTTTCTTT. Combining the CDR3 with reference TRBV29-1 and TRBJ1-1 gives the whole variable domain SAVISQKPSRDICQRGTSLTIQCQVDSQVTMMFWYRQQPGQSLTLIATANQGSEATYESGFVIDKFPISRPNLTFSTLTVSNMSPEDSSIYLCSSSTPNTEAFFGQGTRLTVV.

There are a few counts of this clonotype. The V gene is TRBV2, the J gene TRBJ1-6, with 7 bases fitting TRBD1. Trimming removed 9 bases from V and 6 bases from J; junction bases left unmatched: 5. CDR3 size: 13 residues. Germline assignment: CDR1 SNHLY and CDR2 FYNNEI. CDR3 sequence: CASRDRANSPLHF. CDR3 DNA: TGTGCCAGTCGGGACAGAGCTAATTCACCCCTCCACTTT.

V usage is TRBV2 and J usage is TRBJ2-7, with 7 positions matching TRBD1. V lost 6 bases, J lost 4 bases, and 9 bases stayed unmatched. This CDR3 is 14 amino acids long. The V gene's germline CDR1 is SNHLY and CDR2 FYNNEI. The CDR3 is CASSLSEGAYEQYF. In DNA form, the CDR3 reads TGTGCCAGCAGCCTCTCAGAGGGGGCGTACGAGCAGTACTTC.

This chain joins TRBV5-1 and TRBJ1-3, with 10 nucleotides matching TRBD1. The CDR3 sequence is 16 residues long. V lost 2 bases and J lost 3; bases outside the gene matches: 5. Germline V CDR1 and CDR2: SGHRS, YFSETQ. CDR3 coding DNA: TGCGCCAGCAGCTTTATCGGGACAGGGGATGGAAACACCATATATTTT. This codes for CASSFIGTGDGNTIYF.

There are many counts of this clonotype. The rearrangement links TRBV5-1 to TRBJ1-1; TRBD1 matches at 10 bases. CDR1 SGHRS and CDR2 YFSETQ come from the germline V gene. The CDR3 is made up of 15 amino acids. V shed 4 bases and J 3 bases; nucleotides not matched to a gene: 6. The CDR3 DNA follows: TGCGCCAGCAGCCCACGGACAGGGGGATACACTGAAGCTTTCTTT. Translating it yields CASSPRTGGYTEAFF.